This T cell receptor beta chain derives from a study of T cell responses to AZD1222 COVID-19 vaccine. Sequenced by immunoSEQ multiplex PCR; TCRdb stores in-frame clones only, minus some. This repertoire shows 45,000 to 55,000 clones, roughly 84% found once; its top ten account for 20%. Details on this clone: Its antigen is unknown.

Study-level results: Distributed over spike, vaccine-associated CD4 TCRs predominated at 160-218 and 743-854. Donors, mostly white British, included more females; clonal diversity was possibly underestimated.

V lost 8 bases and J lost 7, with 12 bases in between. The CDR3 is 11 amino acids. In germline, CDR1 is MNHNS, CDR2 SASEGT. The V gene is TRBV6-1, the J gene TRBJ2-7; D is uncertain. Sequencing was performed on peripheral blood, taken on day 0 of MenACWY control vaccination. The sequence was collected from an adult in good health. CDR3 amino acids: CASRNADEQYF. CDR3 in DNA: TGTGCCAGCCGAAACGCGGATGAGCAGTACTTC.